One and the same sample provided the 9 T cell receptor beta chains below, sequenced in a study of blood T cells in healthy people across ages. A J-beta primer mix and a sample-barcoded 5' primer were used in a second PCR of roughly 6 to 11 cycles. MiXCR, run by TCRdb on the 5' RACE reads, gives a single entry per CDR3 protein. The table has about a million distinct CDR3 sequences, roughly 51% seen once; the top ten hold 20% to 25%. The material sequenced was blood. The receptors come from a woman in her fifties or sixties in good health.

The chain is built from TRBV10-3 and TRBJ1-1; D is undetermined. The CDR3 covers 12 residues. Germline CDR1 ENHRY, CDR2 SYGVKD. Trimming cost V 4 bases and J 2 bases, with 5 bases left between them. The CDR3 loop reads CAISAVNTEAFF. The CDR3 nucleotides are TGTGCCATCAGTGCAGTTAACACTGAAGCTTTCTTT.

The rearrangement joins TRBV7-3 to TRBJ2-7; D may be TRBD1 (7 bases). The germline V gene has CDR1 SGHTA and CDR2 FQGTGA. CDR3 length equals 14 residues. Trimming left V 4 bases short and J 7 bases short, with 17 bases between. Written as DNA, the CDR3 is TGTGCCAGCAGCTCCGTCCGGGAGACAGGGGAGCAGTACTTC. Protein: CASSSVRETGEQYF. Together with reference TRBV7-3 and TRBJ2-7, the CDR3 gives the full variable domain: GAGVSQTPSNKVTEKGKYVELRCDPISGHTALYWYRQSLGQGPEFLIYFQGTGAADDSGLPNDRFFAVRPEGSVSTLKIQRTERGDSAVYLCASSSVRETGEQYFGPGTRLTVT.

The gene calls are TRBV25-1 and TRBJ2-7, with 7 bases identical to TRBD2. J gave up 0 bases and V 1 base, and 3 bases lay outside the gene matches. From germline, CDR1 is MGHDK and CDR2 SYGVNS. This CDR3 is built from 15 residues. The CDR3 DNA reads as TGTGCCAGCAGTGAATGGCGCGGGAGCTCCTACGAGCAGTACTTC. Its protein is CASSEWRGSSYEQYF.

The chain couples TRBV7-6 to TRBJ2-7, with 9 bases that match TRBD2. With 2 bases clipped from V and 3 bases from J, the junction kept 5 bases outside the gene matches. Germline V gene data show CDR1 as SGHVS and CDR2 as FNYEAQ. This CDR3 spans 15 amino acids. The CDR3 protein is CASSLSGTSFYEQYF. For the CDR3, the DNA is TGTGCCAGCAGCTTATCCGGGACTAGCTTCTACGAGCAGTACTTC. The complete variable domain, with remaining parts taken from reference TRBV7-6 and TRBJ2-7, reads GAGVSQSPRYKVTKRGQDVALRCDPISGHVSLYWYRQALGQGPEFLTYFNYEAQQDKSGLPNDRFSAERPEGSISTLTIQRTEQRDSAMYRCASSLSGTSFYEQYFGPGTRLTVT.

There are a few counts of this clonotype. Here the CDR3 DNA reads TGCGCCAGCTCCGAAAGGTTTAATGAGCAGTTCTTC. Residues: CASSERFNEQFF. V and J are TRBV4-1 and TRBJ2-1; D ambiguous. Germline V gene data show CDR1 as MGHRA and CDR2 as YSYEKL. Trimming pared 8 bases from V and 7 bases from J, leaving 12 bases between. The CDR3 length is 12 residues.

The chain couples TRBV29-1 to TRBJ1-2, with D unresolved. This CDR3 spans 18 amino acids. Trimming pared 4 bases from V and 1 base from J, leaving 25 bases between. Germline CDR1 is SQVTM and CDR2 is ANQGSEA. The CDR3 DNA reads as TGCAGCGTTGTTCTGAGGACGGCAGGCCAAGCATTTAACTATGGCTACACCTTC. Protein sequence: CSVVLRTAGQAFNYGYTF.

This clonotype was seen many times. This rearrangement joins TRBV29-1 to TRBJ2-3; 7 bases match TRBD2. CDR1 and CDR2 (germline): SQVTM, ANQGSEA. Trimming took 4 bases from V and 1 from J; bases not matched to a gene: 2. The CDR3 totals 13 residues. In DNA form, the CDR3 reads TGCAGCGTTGGGCTAGCGGGCACAGATACGCAGTATTTT. Translated: CSVGLAGTDTQYF.

This clonotype was detected only a few times. The V call is TRBV5-1, the J call TRBJ2-7; 10 nucleotides agree with TRBD2. The CDR3 covers 17 residues. J lost 2 bases, V lost 0 bases, and 8 bases had no gene match. CDR1 is SGHRS and CDR2 is YFSETQ in the germline V gene. The CDR3 protein is CASSLASGSAETYEQYF. The CDR3 DNA reads as TGCGCCAGCAGCTTGGCTAGCGGGAGCGCTGAAACCTACGAGCAGTACTTC.

The chain employs TRBV12-3 or TRBV12-4 and TRBJ1-2, with D perhaps TRBD1 (5 bases). This CDR3 region has 15 residues. V lost 3 bases and J lost 5, with 16 bases in between. This chain's CDR3 is CASSLGGRLPYGYTF. The DNA of the CDR3 is TGTGCCAGCAGTTTGGGGGGACGCCTCCCATATGGCTACACCTTC.